This TCR beta chain was retrieved from a study of post-analysis software for immune sequencing data. The study, taken as a whole, reports: Included in a set of about five TRBV segments more frequent in patients than controls were TRBV5-6, TRBV5-1 and TRBV20-1.

CDR1 SQVTM and CDR2 ANQGSEA come from the germline V gene. Trimming cost V 4 bases and J 3 bases, with 5 bases left between them. The CDR3 is made up of 11 amino acids. Unique molecular identifiers were carried by the TCR beta cDNA libraries. TCRdb analysed the PCR reads with MiXCR anew, one entry per CDR3 protein. The sample shows 150,000 to 200,000 distinct CDR3 sequences, 36% of them seen only once. Details on this clonotype: Its antigen is currently unknown.

The source is a girl aged 5-17 years with multiple sclerosis. The V gene is TRBV29-1, the J gene TRBJ2-3; no clear D. The specimen was blood, collected after autologous hematopoietic stem cell transplantation. CDR3 sequence (DNA): TGCAGCGTTGCGCAAACAGATACGCAGTATTTT. It translates to CSVAQTDTQYF.